The 18 T cell receptor beta chains below come from one sample, sequenced in a study of identical twins. Via MiXCR, TCRdb re-called the 5' RACE reads, giving one row per CDR3 protein. The sample carries about 890,000 distinct CDR3 sequences, over 9% recorded once. This sample also belongs to another study, concerning yellow fever vaccine responses in identical twins.

The sample was PBMCs. All receptors derive from a young woman in good health.

This clonotype was observed a few times. The chain joins TRBV15 to TRBJ2-1, with unresolved D. Trimming cost V 0 bases and J 15 bases, with 12 bases left between them. CDR1 is LNHNV and CDR2 is YYDKDF in the germline V gene (reference sequence). CDR3 length equals 12 residues. DNA for the CDR3: TGTGCCACCAGCAGAGATAAGGTGCGATTGTTCTTC. This sequence encodes CATSRDKVRLFF.

The chain employs TRBV10-3 and TRBJ2-1, with 7 bases lining up with TRBD2. The CDR3 contains 14 residues. The J segment lost 3 bases and the V segment lost 8 bases, leaving 7 bases of the junction unmatched. Germline V gene sequence: CDR1 ENHRY, CDR2 SYGVKD. The CDR3 reads CAIGGDGGYNEQFF. DNA for the CDR3: TGTGCCATCGGGGGGGATGGAGGCTACAATGAGCAGTTCTTC.

This clonotype came up many times. The chain uses TRBV10-3 and TRBJ1-1; the match to TRBD1 covers 11 bases. CDR3 length: 13 amino acids. The V gene end was trimmed by 6 bases and the J gene end by 4 bases; junction bases not matched to a gene: 1. Germline CDR1 reads ENHRY; CDR2 reads SYGVKD. The CDR3 DNA sequence: TGTGCCATCAGGGACAGGGGGCCCACTGAAGCTTTCTTT. Its translation: CAIRDRGPTEAFF.

The V and J genes are TRBV15 and TRBJ2-3; D is unresolved. The V end lost 6 bases, the J end lost 2 bases, and 9 bases lay between the germline ends. The V gene's germline CDR1 is LNHNV and CDR2 YYDKDF (reference sequence). CDR3 length equals 13 residues. As DNA, the CDR3 is TGTGCCACCAGTCTGCCAGACACAGATACGCAGTATTTT. Its protein is CATSLPDTDTQYF.

This clonotype showed up many times. This chain links TRBV12-3 or TRBV12-4 with TRBJ2-1, with TRBD1 identical over 7 bases. The CDR3 runs 12 residues. Trimming at V came to 6 bases and at J to 8 bases, leaving 4 bases not matched to a gene. CDR3 amino acids: CASRYTGDEQFF. CDR3 sequence (DNA): TGTGCCAGCAGGTATACAGGGGATGAGCAGTTCTTC.

The table lists this clonotype with a few counts. The chain has TRBV2 and TRBJ2-3; TRBD2 matches at 8 bases. This CDR3 is 18 amino acids long. Germline CDR1 SNHLY, CDR2 FYNNEI. V trimming: 4 bases; J trimming: 2 bases; junction bases outside the gene matches: 14. In nucleotides, the CDR3 is TGTGCCAGCAGTGGGGGCTCGAGGGCGGGGGGTTTCACAGATACGCAGTATTTT. Translating gives CASSGGSRAGGFTDTQYF.

This clonotype was observed many times. The chain uses TRBV9 and TRBJ1-5; 10 bases are a match to TRBD1. From germline, CDR1 is SGDLS and CDR2 YYNGEE. CDR3 length: 15 residues. Trimming cost V 3 bases and J 4 bases; bases outside gene matches: 4. This chain's CDR3 is CASSAGTGANQPQHF. DNA for the CDR3: TGTGCCAGCAGCGCCGGGACAGGGGCAAATCAGCCCCAGCATTTT. Variable domain in full (rest from reference TRBV9 and TRBJ1-5): DSGVTQTPKHLITATGQRVTLRCSPRSGDLSVYWYQQSLDQGLQFLIQYYNGEERAKGNILERFSAQQFPDLHSELNLSSLELGDSALYFCASSAGTGANQPQHFGDGTRLSIL.

This chain uses TRBV9 with TRBJ2-7; no definite D call. Per germline, CDR1 SGDLS and CDR2 YYNGEE. V gave up 3 bases and J gave up 6 bases, with 10 bases separating them. The CDR3 has 12 amino acids. In nucleotides, the CDR3 is TGTGCCAGCAGCGCGACCTCTAGCGAGCAGTACTTC. It codes for CASSATSSEQYF.

Only a few counts were recorded for this clonotype. The chain joins TRBV28 to TRBJ1-2; 9 nucleotides match TRBD1. The V and J ends lost 5 bases and 4 bases, in that order; junction bases with no gene match: 14. Per the germline V gene, CDR1 is MDHEN and CDR2 is SYDVKM. There are 17 residues in the CDR3. CDR3 amino acids: CASSPGQGYIAVYGYTF. CDR3 coding DNA: TGTGCCAGCAGTCCGGGACAGGGTTATATAGCGGTCTATGGCTACACCTTC.

This clonotype has only a few counts. The CDR3 region has the DNA TGCGCCAGCAGCTTGCGGGGGATGGAGATAGGTGAAAAACTGTTTTTT. Translating gives CASSLRGMEIGEKLFF. The gene calls are TRBV5-1 and TRBJ1-4; D perhaps matches TRBD1 (5 bases). Germline V gene data show CDR1 as SGHRS and CDR2 as YFSETQ. The CDR3 contains 16 residues. V dropped 1 base and J dropped 7 bases, with 17 bases sitting between them.

This clonotype appeared a few times. The genes are TRBV6-5 and TRBJ1-2; D is perhaps TRBD1 (6 bases). Looked up from germline, CDR1 is MNHEY and CDR2 is SVGAGI. V lost 7 bases and J lost 8, with 14 bases in between. This CDR3 has 12 residues. The CDR3 sequence: CASTRTGNGYTF. DNA of the CDR3: TGTGCCAGCACCAGAACAGGGAACGGCTACACCTTC.

This clonotype appeared a few times. The CDR3 loop reads CASSAGTGGNIQYF. The CDR3 coding sequence is TGTGCCAGCAGCGCCGGGACGGGCGGAAACATTCAGTACTTC. V and J are TRBV9 and TRBJ2-4, with D possibly being TRBD1 or TRBD2 (5 bases each). The CDR3 length is 14 residues. Germline CDR1 and CDR2: SGDLS and YYNGEE. Trimming shortened V by 3 bases and J by 6 bases, and 13 bases separated the two germline ends.

V usage is TRBV7-9 and J usage is TRBJ1-4; D not resolved. There are 14 residues in the CDR3. Deletions cut 6 bases from V and 14 bases from J, with 22 bases between. CDR1 is SEHNR and CDR2 is FQNEAQ in the germline V gene (reference sequence). The CDR3 bases are TGTGCCAGCAGTTCGGGCGGCCAAGATCTGGGGCTGTTTTTT. As protein: CASSSGGQDLGLFF.

V is TRBV9 and J is TRBJ1-1; maybe TRBD1 (6 bases). This CDR3 is built from 14 residues. CDR1 SGDLS and CDR2 YYNGEE come from the germline V gene. Trimming took 3 bases from V and 1 from J, leaving 10 bases between them. The CDR3 nucleotides read TGTGCCAGCAGCGATCCGGGACAGAACACTGAAGCTTTCTTT. Translation gives CASSDPGQNTEAFF.

The chain has TRBV2 and TRBJ1-5; D is possibly TRBD1 (5 bases). The CDR3 sequence is 17 residues long. Trimming shortened V by 4 bases and J by 7 bases, and 23 bases separated the two germline ends. Germline V lookup: CDR1 SNHLY, CDR2 FYNNEI. The CDR3 sequence: CASSAGGLRAAGQPQHF. CDR3 DNA sequence: TGTGCCAGCAGTGCCGGGGGACTCCGGGCGGCGGGCCAGCCCCAGCATTTT.

Here the CDR3 DNA reads TGTGCCTCGCTGGGACAGGGGAACTATGGCTACACCTTC. Translation gives CASLGQGNYGYTF. The rearrangement joins TRBV10-3 to TRBJ1-2; 10 bases agree with TRBD1. This CDR3 is 13 amino acids long. CDR1 and CDR2 from the germline V gene are ENHRY and SYGVKD. Trimming cost V 11 bases and J 2 bases; bases outside gene matches: 5.

The table lists this clonotype with a few counts. The V and J genes are TRBV11-2 and TRBJ2-2; 16 nucleotides agree with TRBD2. CDR1 is SGHAT and CDR2 is FQNNGV in the germline V gene. With V trimmed by 5 bases and J by 3 bases, 9 bases remained unmatched. The length of the CDR3 is 19 residues. Here the CDR3 reads CASSHGTSGRALYTGELFF. Written as DNA, the CDR3 is TGTGCCAGCAGCCACGGGACTAGCGGGAGGGCCTTGTACACCGGGGAGCTGTTTTTT.

This clonotype came up many times. The V and J genes are TRBV5-1 and TRBJ2-5; tentative D call: TRBD1 (6 bases). CDR1 SGHRS and CDR2 YFSETQ come from the germline V gene. The CDR3 spans 15 residues. The ends were cut back, 4 bases at V and 2 bases at J, with 15 bases in the middle. In DNA, the CDR3 is TGCGCCAGCAGCCCATACCTTGGACAGCAAGAGACCCAGTACTTC. Residues: CASSPYLGQQETQYF.